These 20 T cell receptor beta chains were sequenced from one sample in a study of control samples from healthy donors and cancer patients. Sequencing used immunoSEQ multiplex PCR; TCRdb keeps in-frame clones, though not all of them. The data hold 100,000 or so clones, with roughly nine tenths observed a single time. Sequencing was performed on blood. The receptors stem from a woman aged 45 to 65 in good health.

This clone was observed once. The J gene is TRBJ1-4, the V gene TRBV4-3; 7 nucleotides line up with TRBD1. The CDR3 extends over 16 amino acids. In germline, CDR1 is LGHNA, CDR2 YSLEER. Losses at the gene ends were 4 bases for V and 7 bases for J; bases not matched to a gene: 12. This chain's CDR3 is CASSPLETGTGEKLFF. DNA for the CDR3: TGCGCCAGCAGCCCCCTAGAGACAGGGACGGGTGAAAAACTGTTTTTT.

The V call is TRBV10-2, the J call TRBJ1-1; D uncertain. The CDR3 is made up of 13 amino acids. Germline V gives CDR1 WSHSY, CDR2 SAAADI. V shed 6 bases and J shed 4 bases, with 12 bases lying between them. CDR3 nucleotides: TGCGCCAGCAGCTTGTCCCCCGGCACTGAAGCTTTCTTT. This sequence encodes CASSLSPGTEAFF.

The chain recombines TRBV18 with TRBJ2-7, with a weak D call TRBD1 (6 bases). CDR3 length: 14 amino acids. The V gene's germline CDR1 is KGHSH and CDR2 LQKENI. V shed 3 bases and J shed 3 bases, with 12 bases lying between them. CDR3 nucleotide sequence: TGTGCCAGCTCACCCGGGGACAACCTCTACGAGCAGTACTTC. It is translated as CASSPGDNLYEQYF.

The CDR3 nucleotides are TGTGCCAGCAGCCCGATCCTTCATCAGCCCCAGCATTTT. This gives the protein CASSPILHQPQHF. V gene TRBV9 combines with J gene TRBJ1-5; unclear D gene. Germline loops: CDR1 SGDLS, CDR2 YYNGEE. This CDR3 region has 13 residues. V dropped 4 bases and J dropped 5 bases, with 10 bases sitting between them.

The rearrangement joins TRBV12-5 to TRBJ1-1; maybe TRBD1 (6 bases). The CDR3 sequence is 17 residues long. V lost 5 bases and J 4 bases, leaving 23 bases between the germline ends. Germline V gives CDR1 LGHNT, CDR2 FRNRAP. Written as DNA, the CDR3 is TGTGCTAGTGGTGCCGGGGGCGGGGTTATGGATTTCACTGAAGCTTTCTTT. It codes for CASGAGGGVMDFTEAFF. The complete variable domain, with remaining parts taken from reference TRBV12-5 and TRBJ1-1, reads DARVTQTPRHKVTEMGQEVTMRCQPILGHNTVFWYRQTMMQGLELLAYFRNRAPLDDSGMPKDRFSAEMPDATLATLKIQPSEPRDSAVYFCASGAGGGVMDFTEAFFGQGTRLTVV.

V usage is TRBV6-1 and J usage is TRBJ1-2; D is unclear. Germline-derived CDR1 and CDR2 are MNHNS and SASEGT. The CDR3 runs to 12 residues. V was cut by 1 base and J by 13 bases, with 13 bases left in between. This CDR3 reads CASSEEVGKFTF. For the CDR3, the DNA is TGTGCCAGCAGTGAAGAAGTAGGGAAGTTCACCTTC.

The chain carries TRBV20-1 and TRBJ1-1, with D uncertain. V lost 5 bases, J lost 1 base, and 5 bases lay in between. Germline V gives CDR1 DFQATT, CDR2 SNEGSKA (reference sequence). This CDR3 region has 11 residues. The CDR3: CSAPQNTEAFF. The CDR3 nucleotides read TGCAGTGCTCCTCAGAACACTGAAGCTTTCTTT.

The CDR3 bases are TGCGCCAGCAGCTTGACCACAGGTGGTGAAAAACTGTTTTTT. Amino acid sequence: CASSLTTGGEKLFF. The chain employs TRBV5-1 and TRBJ1-4; possible D gene TRBD1, 5 bases. The CDR3 totals 14 residues. CDR1 and CDR2 (germline): SGHRS, YFSETQ. V lost 1 base to trimming and J lost 7 bases, with 11 bases between them. Full variable domain (missing parts from reference TRBV5-1 and TRBJ1-4): KAGVTQTPRYLIKTRGQQVTLSCSPISGHRSVSWYQQTPGQGLQFLFEYFSETQRNKGNFPGRFSGRQFSNSRSEMNVSTLELGDSALYLCASSLTTGGEKLFFGSGTQLSVL.

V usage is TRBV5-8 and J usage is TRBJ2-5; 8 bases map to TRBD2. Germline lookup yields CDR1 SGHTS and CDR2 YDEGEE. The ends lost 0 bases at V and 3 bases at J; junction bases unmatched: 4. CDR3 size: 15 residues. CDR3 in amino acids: CASSLEGSGKETQYF. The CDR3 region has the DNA TGTGCCAGCAGCTTGGAAGGTAGCGGGAAAGAGACCCAGTACTTC.

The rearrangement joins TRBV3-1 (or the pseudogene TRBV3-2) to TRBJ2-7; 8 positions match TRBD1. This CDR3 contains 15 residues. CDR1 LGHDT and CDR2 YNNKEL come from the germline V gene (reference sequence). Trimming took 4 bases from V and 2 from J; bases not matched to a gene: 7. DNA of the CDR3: TGTGCCAGCAGCCCCGCGGACAGGGCCCCCTACGAGCAGTACTTC. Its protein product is CASSPADRAPYEQYF.

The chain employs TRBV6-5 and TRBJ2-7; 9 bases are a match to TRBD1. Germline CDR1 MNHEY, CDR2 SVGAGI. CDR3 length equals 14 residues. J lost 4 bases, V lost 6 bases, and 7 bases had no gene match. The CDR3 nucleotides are TGTGCCAGCAGACCAGGGGACAGGGTTTACGAGCAGTACGTC. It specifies CASRPGDRVYEQYV.

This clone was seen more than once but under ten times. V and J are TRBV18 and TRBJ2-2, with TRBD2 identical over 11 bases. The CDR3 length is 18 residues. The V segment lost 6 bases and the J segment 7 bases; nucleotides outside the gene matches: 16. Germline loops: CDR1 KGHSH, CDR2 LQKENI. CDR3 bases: TGTGCCAGCTCCCGCCACAGCGCATCCGGGACTAGCGGCGGGGAGCTGTTTTTT. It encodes CASSRHSASGTSGGELFF.

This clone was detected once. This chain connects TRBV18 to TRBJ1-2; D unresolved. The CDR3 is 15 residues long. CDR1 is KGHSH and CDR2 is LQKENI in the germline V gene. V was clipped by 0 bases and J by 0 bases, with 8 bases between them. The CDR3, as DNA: TGTGCCAGCTCACCACCGAGCCAGTCTAACTATGGCTACACCTTC. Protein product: CASSPPSQSNYGYTF.

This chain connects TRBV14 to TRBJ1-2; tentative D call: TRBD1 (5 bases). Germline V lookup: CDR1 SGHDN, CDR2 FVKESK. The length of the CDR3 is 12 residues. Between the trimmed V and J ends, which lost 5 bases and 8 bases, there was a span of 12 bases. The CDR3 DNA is TGTGCCAGCAGCGTGGGGGGACGCGGCTACACCTTC. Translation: CASSVGGRGYTF.

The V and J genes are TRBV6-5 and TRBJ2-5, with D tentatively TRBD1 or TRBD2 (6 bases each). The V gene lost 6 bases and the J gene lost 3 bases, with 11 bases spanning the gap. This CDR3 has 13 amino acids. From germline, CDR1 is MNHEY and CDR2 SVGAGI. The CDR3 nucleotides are TGTGCCAGCAGGGAGGGGGTAAAAGAGACCCAGTACTTC. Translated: CASREGVKETQYF.

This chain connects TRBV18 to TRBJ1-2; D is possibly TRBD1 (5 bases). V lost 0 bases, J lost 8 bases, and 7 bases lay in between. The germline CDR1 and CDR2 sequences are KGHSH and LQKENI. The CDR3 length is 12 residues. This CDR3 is CASSPPQGGYTF. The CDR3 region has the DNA TGTGCCAGCTCACCACCGCAGGGCGGCTACACCTTC.

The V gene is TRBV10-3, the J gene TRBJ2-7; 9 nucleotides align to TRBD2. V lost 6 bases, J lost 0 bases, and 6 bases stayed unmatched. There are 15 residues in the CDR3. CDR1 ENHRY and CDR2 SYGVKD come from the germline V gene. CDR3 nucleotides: TGTGCCATCAGAAAGACTAGCGGTAGCTCCTACGAGCAGTACGTC. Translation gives CAIRKTSGSSYEQYV.

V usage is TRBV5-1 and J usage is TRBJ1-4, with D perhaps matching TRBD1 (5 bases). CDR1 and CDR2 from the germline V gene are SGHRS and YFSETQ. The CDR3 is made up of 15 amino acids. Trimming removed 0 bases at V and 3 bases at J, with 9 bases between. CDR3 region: CASSLDGGANEKLFF. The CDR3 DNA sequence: TGCGCCAGCAGCTTGGACGGGGGGGCTAATGAAAAACTGTTTTTT.

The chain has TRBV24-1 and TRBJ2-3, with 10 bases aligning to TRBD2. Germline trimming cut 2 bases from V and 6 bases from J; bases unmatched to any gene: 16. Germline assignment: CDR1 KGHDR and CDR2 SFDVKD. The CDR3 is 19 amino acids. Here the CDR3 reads CATSDSGGLAAGTMDTQYF. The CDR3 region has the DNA TGTGCCACCAGTGATTCTGGAGGACTAGCGGCCGGGACAATGGATACGCAGTATTTT.

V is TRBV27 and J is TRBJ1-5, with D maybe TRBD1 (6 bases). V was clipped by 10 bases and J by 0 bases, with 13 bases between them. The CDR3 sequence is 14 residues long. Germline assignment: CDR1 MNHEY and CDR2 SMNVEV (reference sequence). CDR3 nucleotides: TGTGCCACCCATCAGGGGTATAGCAATCAGCCCCAGCATTTT. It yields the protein CATHQGYSNQPQHF.